This note documents a single TCR beta chain sequence. Its antigen is as yet unknown. The entry originates in a study of shared clonotypes between healthy human individuals. Across several immunoSEQ plates, the genomic DNA of each subset was split evenly. Only in-frame clones appear in the TCRdb table, and some are missing; sequencing was by immunoSEQ multiplex PCR. The sample contains about 1 million clones, 65% to 80% of which appear only once. Whole-study findings and limits: Sampling was confined to blood; repertoires within tissues likely differ. Investigators expected sequencing depth to affect clonotype sharing among donors. Across several donors, naive CD4 shared around 5.4%, naive CD8 around 3.8%, memory CD4 roughly 2.4%, memory CD8 approximately 0.4%.

The sample consisted of memory CD4+ T cells sorted from blood. Subset noted: CD45RA-negative fraction. This TCR came from a man aged 18 to 29 in good health.

The CDR3 is CAWPWQGYGYTF. The CDR3 coding sequence is TGTGCCTGGCCGTGGCAGGGGTATGGCTACACCTTC. The chain carries TRBV30 and TRBJ1-2; possible D gene TRBD1, 6 bases. The CDR3 loop spans 12 amino acids. Trimming shortened V by 5 bases and J by 5 bases, and 12 bases separated the two germline ends. Germline V gene data show CDR1 as GTSNPN and CDR2 as SVGIG (reference sequence).